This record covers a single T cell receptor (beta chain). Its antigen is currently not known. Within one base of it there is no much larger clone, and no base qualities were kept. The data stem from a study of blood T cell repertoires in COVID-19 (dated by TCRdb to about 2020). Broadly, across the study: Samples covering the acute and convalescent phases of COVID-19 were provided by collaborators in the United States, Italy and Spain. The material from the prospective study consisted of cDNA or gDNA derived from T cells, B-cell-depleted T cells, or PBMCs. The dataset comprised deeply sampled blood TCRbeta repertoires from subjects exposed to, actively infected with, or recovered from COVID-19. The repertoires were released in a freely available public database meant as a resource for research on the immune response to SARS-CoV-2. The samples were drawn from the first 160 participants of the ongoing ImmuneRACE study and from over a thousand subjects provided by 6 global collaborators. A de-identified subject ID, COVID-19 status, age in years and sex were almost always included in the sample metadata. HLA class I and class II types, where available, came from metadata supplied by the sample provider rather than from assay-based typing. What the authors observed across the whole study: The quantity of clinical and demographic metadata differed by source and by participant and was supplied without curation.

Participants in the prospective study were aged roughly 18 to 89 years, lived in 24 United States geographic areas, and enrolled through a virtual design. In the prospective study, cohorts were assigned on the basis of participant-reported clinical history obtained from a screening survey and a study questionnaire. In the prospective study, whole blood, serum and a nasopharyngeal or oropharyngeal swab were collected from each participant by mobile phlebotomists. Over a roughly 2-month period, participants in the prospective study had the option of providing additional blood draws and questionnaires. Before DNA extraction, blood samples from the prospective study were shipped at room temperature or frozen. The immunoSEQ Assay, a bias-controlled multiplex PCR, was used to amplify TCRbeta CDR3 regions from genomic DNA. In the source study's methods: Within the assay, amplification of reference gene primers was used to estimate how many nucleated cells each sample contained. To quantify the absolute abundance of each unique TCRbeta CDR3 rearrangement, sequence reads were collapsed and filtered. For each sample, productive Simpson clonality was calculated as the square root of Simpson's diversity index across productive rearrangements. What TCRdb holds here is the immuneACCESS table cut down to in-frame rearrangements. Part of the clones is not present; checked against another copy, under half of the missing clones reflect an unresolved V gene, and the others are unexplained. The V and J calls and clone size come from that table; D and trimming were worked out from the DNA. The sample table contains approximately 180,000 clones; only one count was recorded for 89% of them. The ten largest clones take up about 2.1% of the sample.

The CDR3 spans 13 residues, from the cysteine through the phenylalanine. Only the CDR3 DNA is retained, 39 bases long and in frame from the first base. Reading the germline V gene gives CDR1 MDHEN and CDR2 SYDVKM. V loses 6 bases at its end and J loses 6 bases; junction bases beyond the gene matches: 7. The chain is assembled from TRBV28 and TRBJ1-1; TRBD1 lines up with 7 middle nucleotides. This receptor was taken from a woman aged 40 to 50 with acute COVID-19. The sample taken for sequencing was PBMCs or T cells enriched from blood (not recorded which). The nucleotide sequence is TGTGCCAGCAGCGAACAGGGGTTCGCTGAAGCTTTCTTT. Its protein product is CASSEQGFAEAFF.